This T cell receptor (beta chain) was obtained from a study of Tregs in tolerant kidney transplant recipients. Study-wide results and caveats: Few patients were studied, so findings need validation in larger groups.

Unstimulated regulatory T cells (CD4+CD25+CD127-), CD4+CD25- non-regulatory cells, CD4 and CD8 cells were FACS-sorted from thawed PBMCs. Sequencing was performed with immunoSEQ multiplex PCR; in TCRdb, only in-frame clones are kept and a portion is missing. The sample carries around 43,000 clones, under 95% recorded once. Germline assignment: CDR1 SGHDT and CDR2 YYEEEE. The CDR3 runs 14 residues. The V gene lost 0 bases and the J gene lost 6 bases, with 10 bases spanning the gap. Concerning this clone: Its antigen remains unidentified. This same CDR3 is encoded by further DNA sequences in the sample.

What was sequenced was Tregs from blood. This TCR was sampled from a human donor in good health. The rearrangement links TRBV5-6 to TRBJ1-3; tentatively, D is TRBD1 (5 bases). CDR3 loop: CASSLGQLPNTIYF. Here the CDR3 DNA reads TGTGCCAGCAGCTTGGGACAGCTACCAAACACCATATATTTT.